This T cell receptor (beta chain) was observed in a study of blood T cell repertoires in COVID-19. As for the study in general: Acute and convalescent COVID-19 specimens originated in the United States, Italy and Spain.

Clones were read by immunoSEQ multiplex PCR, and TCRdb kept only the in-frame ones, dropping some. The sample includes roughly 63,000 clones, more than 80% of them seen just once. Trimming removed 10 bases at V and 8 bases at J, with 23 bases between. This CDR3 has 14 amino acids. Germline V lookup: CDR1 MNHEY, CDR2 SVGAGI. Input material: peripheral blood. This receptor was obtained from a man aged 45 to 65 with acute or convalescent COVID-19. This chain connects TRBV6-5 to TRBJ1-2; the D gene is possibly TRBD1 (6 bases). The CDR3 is CAIASWGRGKGYTF. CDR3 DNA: TGTGCCATCGCCTCGTGGGGTAGGGGGAAAGGCTACACCTTC.